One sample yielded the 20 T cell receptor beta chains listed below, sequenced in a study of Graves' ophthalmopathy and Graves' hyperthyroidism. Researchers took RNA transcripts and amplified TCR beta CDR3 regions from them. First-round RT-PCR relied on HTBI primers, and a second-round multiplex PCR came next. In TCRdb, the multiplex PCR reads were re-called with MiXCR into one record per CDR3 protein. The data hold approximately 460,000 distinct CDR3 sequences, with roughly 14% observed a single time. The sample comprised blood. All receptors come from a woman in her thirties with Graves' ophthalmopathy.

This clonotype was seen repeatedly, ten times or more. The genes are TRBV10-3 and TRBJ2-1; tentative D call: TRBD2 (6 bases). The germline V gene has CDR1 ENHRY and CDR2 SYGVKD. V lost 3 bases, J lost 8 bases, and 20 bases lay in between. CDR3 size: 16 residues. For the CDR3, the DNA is TGTGCCATCAGTGAAGGGAAGTCGTCCACGGGGGATGAGCAGTTCTTC. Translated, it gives CAISEGKSSTGDEQFF.

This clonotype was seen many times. CDR3 DNA sequence: TGTGCCAGCAGCTCGGGACAGATTTCCTATGGCTACACCTTC. It translates to CASSSGQISYGYTF. The chain uses TRBV28 and TRBJ1-2; TRBD1 aligns across 7 bases. Losses at the gene ends were 6 bases for V and 4 bases for J; bases not matched to a gene: 8. There are 14 residues in the CDR3. Germline V lookup: CDR1 MDHEN, CDR2 SYDVKM.

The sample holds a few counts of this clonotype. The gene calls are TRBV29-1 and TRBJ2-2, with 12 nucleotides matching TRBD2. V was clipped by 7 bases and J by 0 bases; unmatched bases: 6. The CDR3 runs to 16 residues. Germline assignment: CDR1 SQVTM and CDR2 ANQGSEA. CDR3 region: CSGTTSGSPNTGELFF. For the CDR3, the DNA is TGCAGCGGCACGACTAGCGGGAGTCCGAACACCGGGGAGCTGTTTTTT.

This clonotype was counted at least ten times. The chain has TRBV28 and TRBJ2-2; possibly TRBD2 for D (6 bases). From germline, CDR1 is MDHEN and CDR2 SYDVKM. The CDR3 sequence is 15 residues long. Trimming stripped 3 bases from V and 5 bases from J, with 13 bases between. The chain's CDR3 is CASSLGRSGTGELFF. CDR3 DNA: TGTGCCAGCAGTTTGGGGAGGAGCGGGACCGGGGAGCTGTTTTTT.

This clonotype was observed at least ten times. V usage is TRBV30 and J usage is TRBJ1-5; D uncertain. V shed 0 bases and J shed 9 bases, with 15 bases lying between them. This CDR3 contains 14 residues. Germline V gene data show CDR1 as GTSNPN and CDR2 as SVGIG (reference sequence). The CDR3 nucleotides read TGTGCCTGGAGTGTACGGGCACCGGGATCGCCCCAGCATTTT. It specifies CAWSVRAPGSPQHF.

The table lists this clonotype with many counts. In DNA form, the CDR3 reads TGTGCCAGCAGTACACGACAGAACACCGGGGAGCTGTTTTTT. This encodes CASSTRQNTGELFF. The V and J genes are TRBV25-1 and TRBJ2-2; D is unclear. Trimming stripped 5 bases from V and 1 base from J, with 8 bases between. In germline, CDR1 is MGHDK, CDR2 SYGVNS. This CDR3 is built from 14 residues.

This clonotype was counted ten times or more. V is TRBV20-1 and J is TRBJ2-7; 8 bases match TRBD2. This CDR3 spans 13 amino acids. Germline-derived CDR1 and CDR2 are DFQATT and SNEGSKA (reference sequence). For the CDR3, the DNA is TGCAGAGCCGCCACAAGCGGGAGATACGAGCAGTACTTC. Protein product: CRAATSGRYEQYF.

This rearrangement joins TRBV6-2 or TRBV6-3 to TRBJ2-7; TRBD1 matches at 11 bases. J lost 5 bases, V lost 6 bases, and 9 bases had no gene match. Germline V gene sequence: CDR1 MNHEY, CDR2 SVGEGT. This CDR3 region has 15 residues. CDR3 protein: CASSSGQGATNEQYF. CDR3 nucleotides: TGTGCCAGCAGCAGCGGACAGGGGGCTACGAACGAGCAGTACTTC.

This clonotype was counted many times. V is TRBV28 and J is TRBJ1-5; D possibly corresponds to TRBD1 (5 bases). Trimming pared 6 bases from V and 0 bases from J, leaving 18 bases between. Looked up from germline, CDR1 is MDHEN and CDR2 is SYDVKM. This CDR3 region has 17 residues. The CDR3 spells CASRSYTGTLSNQPQHF. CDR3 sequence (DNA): TGTGCCAGCAGGAGCTATACCGGGACGCTTAGCAATCAGCCCCAGCATTTT. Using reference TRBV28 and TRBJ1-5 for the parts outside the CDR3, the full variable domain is DVKVTQSSRYLVKRTGEKVFLECVQDMDHENMFWYRQDPGLGLRLIYFSYDVKMKEKGDIPEGYSVSREKKERFSLILESASTNQTSMYLCASRSYTGTLSNQPQHFGDGTRLSIL.

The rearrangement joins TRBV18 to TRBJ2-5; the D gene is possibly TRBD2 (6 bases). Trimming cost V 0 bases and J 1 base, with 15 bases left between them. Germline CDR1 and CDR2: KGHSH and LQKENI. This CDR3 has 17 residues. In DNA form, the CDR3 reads TGTGCCAGCTCACCACCGCGGGGCTTGGGGTCCCAAGAGACCCAGTACTTC. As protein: CASSPPRGLGSQETQYF. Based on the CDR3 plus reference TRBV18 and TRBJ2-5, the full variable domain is NAGVMQNPRHLVRRRGQEARLRCSPMKGHSHVYWYRQLPEEGLKFMVYLQKENIIDESGMPKERFSAEFPKEGPSILRIQQVVRGDSAAYFCASSPPRGLGSQETQYFGPGTRLLVL.

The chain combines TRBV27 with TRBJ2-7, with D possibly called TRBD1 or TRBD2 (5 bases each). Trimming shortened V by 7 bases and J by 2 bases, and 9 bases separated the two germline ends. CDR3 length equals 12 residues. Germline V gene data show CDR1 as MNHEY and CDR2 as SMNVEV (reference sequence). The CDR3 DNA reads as TGTGCCAGCACAGGGAGCCCCTACGAGCAGTACTTC. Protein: CASTGSPYEQYF.

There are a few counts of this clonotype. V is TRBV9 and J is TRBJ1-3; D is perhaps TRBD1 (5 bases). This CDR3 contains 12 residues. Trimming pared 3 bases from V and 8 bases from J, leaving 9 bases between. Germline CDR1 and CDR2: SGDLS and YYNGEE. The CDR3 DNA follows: TGTGCCAGCAGCGGCGGAGGGGACACCATATATTTT. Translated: CASSGGGDTIYF.

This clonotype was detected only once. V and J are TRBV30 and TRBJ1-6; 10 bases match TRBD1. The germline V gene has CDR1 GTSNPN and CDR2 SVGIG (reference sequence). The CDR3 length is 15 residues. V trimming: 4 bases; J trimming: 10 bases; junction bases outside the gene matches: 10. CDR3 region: CAWTLRQGAKSPLHF. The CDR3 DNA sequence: TGTGCCTGGACCCTACGACAGGGGGCAAAATCACCCCTCCACTTT.

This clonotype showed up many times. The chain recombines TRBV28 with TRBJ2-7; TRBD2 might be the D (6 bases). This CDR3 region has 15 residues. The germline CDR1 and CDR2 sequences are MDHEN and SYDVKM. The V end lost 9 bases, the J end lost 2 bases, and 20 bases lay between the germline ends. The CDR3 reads CASGTGSFTTYEQYF. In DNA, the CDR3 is TGTGCCAGTGGGACTGGATCCTTCACCACCTACGAGCAGTACTTC.

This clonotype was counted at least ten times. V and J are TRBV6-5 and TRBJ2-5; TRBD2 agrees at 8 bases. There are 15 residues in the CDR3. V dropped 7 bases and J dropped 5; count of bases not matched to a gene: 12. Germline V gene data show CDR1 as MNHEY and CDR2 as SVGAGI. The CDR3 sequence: CASISIGGRWETQYF. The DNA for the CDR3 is TGTGCCAGCATTTCAATCGGCGGGAGGTGGGAGACCCAGTACTTC.

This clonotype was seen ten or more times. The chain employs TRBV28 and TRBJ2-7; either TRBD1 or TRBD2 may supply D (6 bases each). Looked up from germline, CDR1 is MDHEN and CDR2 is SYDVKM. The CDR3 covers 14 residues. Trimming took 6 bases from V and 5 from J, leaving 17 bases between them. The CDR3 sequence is CASRGGLWGHEQYF. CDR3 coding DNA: TGTGCCAGCAGGGGGGGCCTATGGGGCCACGAGCAGTACTTC.

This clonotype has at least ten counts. The DNA of the CDR3 is TGTGCCAGCAAGGATGTGCGGGAGAACACCGGGGAGCTGTTTTTT. Its translation is CASKDVRENTGELFF. The chain has TRBV28 and TRBJ2-2; D is perhaps TRBD2 (6 bases). The CDR3 has 15 residues. From germline, CDR1 is MDHEN and CDR2 SYDVKM. The V and J ends lost 7 bases and 1 base respectively, with 13 bases between them.

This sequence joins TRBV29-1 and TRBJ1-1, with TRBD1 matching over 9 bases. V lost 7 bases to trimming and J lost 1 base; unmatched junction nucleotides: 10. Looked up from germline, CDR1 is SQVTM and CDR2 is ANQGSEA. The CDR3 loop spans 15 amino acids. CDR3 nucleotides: TGCAGCGCTTCCAGGGGGGGACAGGGGAACACTGAAGCTTTCTTT. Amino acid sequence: CSASRGGQGNTEAFF.

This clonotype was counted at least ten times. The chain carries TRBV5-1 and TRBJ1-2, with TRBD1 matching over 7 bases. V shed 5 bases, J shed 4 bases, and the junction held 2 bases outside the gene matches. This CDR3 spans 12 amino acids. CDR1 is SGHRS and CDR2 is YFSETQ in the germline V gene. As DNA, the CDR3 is TGCGCCAGCAGGCAGGGGGGCTATGGCTACACCTTC. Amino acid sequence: CASRQGGYGYTF.

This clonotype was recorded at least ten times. CDR3 residues: CASSLRLGGDGQDQETQYF. CDR3 in DNA: TGTGCCAGCAGTCTCCGTCTGGGAGGGGACGGTCAAGATCAAGAGACCCAGTACTTC. The rearrangement uses TRBV27 and TRBJ2-5; 7 bases fit TRBD2. V dropped 5 bases and J dropped 2; count of bases not matched to a gene: 20. From germline, CDR1 is MNHEY and CDR2 SMNVEV (reference sequence). This CDR3 comprises 19 residues.